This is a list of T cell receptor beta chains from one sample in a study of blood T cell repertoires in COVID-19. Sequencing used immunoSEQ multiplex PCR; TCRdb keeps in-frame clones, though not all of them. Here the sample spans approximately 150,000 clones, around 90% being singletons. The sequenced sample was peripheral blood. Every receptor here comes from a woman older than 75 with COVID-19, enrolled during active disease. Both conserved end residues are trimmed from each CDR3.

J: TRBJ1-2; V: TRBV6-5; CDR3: ASSYLTGGNSYT
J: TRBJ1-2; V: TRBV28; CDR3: ASYGQGYGYT
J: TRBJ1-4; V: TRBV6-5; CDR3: ASSYGGTNEKLF
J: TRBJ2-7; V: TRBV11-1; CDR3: ASSLGTSGAYEQY
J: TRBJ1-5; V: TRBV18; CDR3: ASSPSQAQNQPQH
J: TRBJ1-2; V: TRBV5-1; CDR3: ASSLGTGSGYT
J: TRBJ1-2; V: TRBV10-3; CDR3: AISADQISGGGYT
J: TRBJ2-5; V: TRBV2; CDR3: ASSRDRGETQY
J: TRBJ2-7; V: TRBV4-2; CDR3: ASSHEEGLASYEQY
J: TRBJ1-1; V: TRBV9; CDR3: ASSVDTGEAF
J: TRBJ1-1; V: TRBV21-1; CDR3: AIRGTEAF
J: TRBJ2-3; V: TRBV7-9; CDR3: ASSRQGQGDTQY
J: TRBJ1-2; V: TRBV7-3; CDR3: ASSSGATNYGYT
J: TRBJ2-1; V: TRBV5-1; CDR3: ASSSLADTYNEQF
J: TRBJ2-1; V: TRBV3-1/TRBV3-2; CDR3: ASSQDRGDEQF
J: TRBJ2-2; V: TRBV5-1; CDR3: ARSLAGGAGELF
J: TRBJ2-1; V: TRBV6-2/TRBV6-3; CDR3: ASSPGTVDIDEQF
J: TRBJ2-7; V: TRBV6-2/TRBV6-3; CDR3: ASSTRTSGSYEQY
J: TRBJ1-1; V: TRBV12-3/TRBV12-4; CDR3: ASRYRENTEAF
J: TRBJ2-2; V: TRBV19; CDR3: ASSIREVGGELF
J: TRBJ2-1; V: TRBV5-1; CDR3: ASRDPGTSRYNEQF
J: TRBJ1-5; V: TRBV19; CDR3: ASSIRGQINQPQH
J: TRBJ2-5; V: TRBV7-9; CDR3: ASNYGGGSGETQY
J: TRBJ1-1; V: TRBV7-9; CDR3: ASTDYQGGHGENTEAF
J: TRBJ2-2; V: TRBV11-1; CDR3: ASSFWPGTTGELF
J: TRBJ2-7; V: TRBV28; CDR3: ASRTGNSYEQY
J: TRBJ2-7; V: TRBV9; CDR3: ASSVAGDSDYYEQY
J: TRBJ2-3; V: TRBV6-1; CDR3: ASSEFLLSSGSYTDTQY
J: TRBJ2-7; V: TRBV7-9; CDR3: ASSSQTETYEQY
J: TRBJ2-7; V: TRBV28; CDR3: ASSLAPSGRAYEQY
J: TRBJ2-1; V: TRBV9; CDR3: ASSATTGLGHNEQF
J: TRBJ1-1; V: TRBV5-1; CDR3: ASSFGPGTGGTEAF
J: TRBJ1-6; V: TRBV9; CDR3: ASSPGDRSDSPLH
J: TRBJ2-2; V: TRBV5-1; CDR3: ASSLEAVGQGTGELF
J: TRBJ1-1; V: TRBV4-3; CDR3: ASSQTSTPVGGLIAF
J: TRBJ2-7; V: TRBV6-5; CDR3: ASRYRGRTYEQY
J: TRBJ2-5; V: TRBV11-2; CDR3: ASSLLRETQY
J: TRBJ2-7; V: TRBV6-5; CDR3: ASRHHYEQY
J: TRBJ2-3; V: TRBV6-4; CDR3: ASSPLAGTRQSTDTQY
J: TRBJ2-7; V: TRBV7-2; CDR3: ASSPSPQGVNEQY
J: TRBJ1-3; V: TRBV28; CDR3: ASSLAGSAGNTIY
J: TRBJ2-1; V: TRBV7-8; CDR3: ASSSRGRMDEQF
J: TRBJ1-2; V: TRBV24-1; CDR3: ATSAETRNDGYT
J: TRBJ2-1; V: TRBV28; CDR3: ASRFPGQGREQF
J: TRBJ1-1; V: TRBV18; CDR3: ASSPPSLNTEAF
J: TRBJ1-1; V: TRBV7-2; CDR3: ASSSQKATGSNTEAF
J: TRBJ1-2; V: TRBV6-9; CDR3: ASSIRDRDILNYGYT
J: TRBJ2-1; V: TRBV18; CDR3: ASSPGLAGEQF
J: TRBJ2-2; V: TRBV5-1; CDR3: ACRTRGGTGELF
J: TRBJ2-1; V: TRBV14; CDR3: ASSQDPTGSGNEQF
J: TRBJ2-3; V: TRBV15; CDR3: ATSRGLPQMEAQY
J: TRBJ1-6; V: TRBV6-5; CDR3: ASSGGQYNSPLH
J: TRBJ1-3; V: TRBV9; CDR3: ASSADSSGNTIY